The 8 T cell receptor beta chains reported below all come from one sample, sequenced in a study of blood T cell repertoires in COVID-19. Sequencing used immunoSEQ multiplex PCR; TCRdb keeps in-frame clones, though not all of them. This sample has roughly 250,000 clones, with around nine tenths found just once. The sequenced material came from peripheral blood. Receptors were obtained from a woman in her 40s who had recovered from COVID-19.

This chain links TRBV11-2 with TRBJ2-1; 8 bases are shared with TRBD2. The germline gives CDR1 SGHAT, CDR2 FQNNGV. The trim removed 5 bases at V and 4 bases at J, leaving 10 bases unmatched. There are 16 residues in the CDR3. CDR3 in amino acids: CASSPPGLVGYNEQFF. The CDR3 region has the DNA TGTGCCAGCAGCCCCCCGGGACTAGTTGGTTACAATGAGCAGTTCTTC.

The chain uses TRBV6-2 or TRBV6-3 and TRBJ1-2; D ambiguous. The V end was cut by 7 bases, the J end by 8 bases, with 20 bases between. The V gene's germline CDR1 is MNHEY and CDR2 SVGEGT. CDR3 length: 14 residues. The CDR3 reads CASTPGGWRRGYTF. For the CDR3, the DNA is TGTGCCAGCACCCCCGGCGGTTGGCGGCGAGGCTACACCTTC.

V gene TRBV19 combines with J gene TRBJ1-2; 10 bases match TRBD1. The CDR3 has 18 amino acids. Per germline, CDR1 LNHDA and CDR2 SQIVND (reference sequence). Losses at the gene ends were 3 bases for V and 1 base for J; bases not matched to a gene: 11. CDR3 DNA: TGTGCCAGTAGTATCGGGCTGGGACAGGGGACTGTTAACTATGGCTACACCTTC. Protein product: CASSIGLGQGTVNYGYTF.

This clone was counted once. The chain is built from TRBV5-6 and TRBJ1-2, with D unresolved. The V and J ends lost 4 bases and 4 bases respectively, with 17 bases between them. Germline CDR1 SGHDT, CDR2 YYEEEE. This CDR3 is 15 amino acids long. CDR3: CASSTFGQVPYGYTF. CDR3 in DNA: TGTGCCAGCAGCACCTTCGGCCAGGTTCCCTATGGCTACACCTTC.

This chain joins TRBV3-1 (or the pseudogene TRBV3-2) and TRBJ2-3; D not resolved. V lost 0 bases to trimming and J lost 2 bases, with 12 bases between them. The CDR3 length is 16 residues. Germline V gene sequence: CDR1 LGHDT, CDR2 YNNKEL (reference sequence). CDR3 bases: TGTGCCAGCAGCCAAGATGTTTACAGCTCCACAGATACGCAGTATTTT. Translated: CASSQDVYSSTDTQYF.

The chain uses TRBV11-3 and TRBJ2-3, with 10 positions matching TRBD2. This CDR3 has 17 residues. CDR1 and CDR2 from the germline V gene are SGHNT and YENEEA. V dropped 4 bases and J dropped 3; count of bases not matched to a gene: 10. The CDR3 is CASSSFRASGRTDTQYF. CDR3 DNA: TGTGCCAGCAGCTCTTTTAGGGCTAGCGGGAGAACAGATACGCAGTATTTT.

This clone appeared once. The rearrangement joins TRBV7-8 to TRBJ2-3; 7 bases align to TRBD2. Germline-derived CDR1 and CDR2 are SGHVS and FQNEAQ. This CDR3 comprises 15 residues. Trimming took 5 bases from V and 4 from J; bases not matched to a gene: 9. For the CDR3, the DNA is TGTGCCAGCAGCCCTATGGCGGGAGTCCCAGATACGCAGTATTTT. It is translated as CASSPMAGVPDTQYF. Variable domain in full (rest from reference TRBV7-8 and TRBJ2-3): GAGVSQSPRYKVAKRGQDVALRCDPISGHVSLFWYQQALGQGPEFLTYFQNEAQLDKSGLPSDRFFAERPEGSVSTLKIQRTQQEDSAVYLCASSPMAGVPDTQYFGPGTRLTVL.

The CDR3 coding sequence is TGTGCCACCAGTGACCCCTCCAGCGGGAACACCGGGGAGCTGTTTTTT. This translates into CATSDPSSGNTGELFF. The chain is built from TRBV24-1 and TRBJ2-2; tentatively, D is TRBD2 (5 bases). Germline V gene lookup returns CDR1 KGHDR and CDR2 SFDVKD. V lost 4 bases and J 1 base, leaving 12 bases between the germline ends. CDR3 length: 16 amino acids.